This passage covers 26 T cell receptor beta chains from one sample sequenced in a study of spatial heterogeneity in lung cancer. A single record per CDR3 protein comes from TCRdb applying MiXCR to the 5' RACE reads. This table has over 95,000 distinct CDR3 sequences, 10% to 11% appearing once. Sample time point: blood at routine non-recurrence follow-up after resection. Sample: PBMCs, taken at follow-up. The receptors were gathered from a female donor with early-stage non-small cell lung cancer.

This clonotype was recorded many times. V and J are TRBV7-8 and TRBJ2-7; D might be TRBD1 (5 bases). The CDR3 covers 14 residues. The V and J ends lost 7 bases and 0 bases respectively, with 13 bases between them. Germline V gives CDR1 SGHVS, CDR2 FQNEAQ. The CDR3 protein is CASKKRGNSYEQYV. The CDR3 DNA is TGTGCCAGCAAAAAAAGGGGAAACTCCTACGAGCAGTACGTC.

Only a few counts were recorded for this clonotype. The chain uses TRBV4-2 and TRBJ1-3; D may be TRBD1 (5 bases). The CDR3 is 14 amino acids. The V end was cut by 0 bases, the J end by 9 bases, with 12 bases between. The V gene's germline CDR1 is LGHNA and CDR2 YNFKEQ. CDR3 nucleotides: TGTGCCAGCAGCCAAGAACGAGGAGGGGTCACCATATATTTT. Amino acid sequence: CASSQERGGVTIYF.

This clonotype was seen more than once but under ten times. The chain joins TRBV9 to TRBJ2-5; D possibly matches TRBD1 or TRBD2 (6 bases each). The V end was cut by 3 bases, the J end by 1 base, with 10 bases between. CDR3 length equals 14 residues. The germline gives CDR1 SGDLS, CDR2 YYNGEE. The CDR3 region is CASSEQGLQETQYF. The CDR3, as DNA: TGTGCCAGCAGCGAACAGGGACTCCAAGAGACCCAGTACTTC.

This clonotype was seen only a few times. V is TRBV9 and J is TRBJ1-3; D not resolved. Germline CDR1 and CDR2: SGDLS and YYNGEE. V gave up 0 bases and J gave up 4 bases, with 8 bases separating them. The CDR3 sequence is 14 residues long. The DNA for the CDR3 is TGTGCCAGCAGCGTAGTTGACGGAGGAAACACCATATATTTT. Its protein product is CASSVVDGGNTIYF.

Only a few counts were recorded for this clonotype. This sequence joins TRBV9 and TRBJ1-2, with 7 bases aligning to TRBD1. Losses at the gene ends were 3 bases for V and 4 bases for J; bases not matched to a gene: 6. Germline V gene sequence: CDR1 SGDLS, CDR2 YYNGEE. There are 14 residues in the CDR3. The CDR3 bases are TGTGCCAGCAGCGGACAGGGAATAGGCTATGGCTACACCTTC. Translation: CASSGQGIGYGYTF. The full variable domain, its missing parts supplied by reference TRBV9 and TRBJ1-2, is DSGVTQTPKHLITATGQRVTLRCSPRSGDLSVYWYQQSLDQGLQFLIQYYNGEERAKGNILERFSAQQFPDLHSELNLSSLELGDSALYFCASSGQGIGYGYTFGSGTRLTVV.

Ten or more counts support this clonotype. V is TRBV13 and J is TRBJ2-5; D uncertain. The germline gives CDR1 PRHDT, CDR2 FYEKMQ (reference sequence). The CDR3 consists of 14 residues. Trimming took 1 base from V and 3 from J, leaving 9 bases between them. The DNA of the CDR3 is TGTGCCAGCAGCTTAGCAGCCTCGGAAGAGACCCAGTACTTC. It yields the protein CASSLAASEETQYF.

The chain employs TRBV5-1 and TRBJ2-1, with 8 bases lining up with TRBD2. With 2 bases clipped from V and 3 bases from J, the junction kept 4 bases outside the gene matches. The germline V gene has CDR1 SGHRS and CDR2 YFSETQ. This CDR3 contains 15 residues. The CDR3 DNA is TGCGCCAGCAGCTTCGGCGGGAGGCTCTACAATGAGCAGTTCTTC. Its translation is CASSFGGRLYNEQFF.

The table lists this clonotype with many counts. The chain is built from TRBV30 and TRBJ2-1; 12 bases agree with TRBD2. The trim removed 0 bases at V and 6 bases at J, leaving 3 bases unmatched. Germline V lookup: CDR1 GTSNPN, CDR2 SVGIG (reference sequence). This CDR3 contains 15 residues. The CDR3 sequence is CAWSVGLAGTNEQFF. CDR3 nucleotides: TGTGCCTGGAGTGTCGGACTAGCGGGAACCAATGAGCAGTTCTTC.

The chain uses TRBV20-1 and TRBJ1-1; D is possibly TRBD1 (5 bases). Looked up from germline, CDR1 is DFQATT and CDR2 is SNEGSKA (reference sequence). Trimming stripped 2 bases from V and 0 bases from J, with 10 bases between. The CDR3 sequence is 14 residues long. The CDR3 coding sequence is TGCAGTGCTAGACAGGGAGGCGTGAACACTGAAGCTTTCTTT. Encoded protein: CSARQGGVNTEAFF.

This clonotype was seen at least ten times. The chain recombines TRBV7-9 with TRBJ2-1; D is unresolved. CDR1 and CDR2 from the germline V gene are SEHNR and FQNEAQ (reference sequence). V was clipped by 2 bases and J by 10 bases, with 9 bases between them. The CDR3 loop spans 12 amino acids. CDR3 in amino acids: CASSLTGPEQFF. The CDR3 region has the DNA TGTGCCAGCAGCTTAACTGGTCCCGAGCAGTTCTTC.

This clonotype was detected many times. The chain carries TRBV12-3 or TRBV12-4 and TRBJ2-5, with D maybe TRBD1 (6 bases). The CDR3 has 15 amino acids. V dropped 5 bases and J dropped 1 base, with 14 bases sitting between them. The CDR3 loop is CASSPGQTAQETQYF. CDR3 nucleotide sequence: TGTGCCAGCAGTCCTGGACAGACAGCCCAAGAGACCCAGTACTTC.

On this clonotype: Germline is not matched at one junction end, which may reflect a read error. The CDR3 DNA reads as TGTGTCAGCTCACCACCGAATACTGGACAGGGGAGTCCCACCTTC. Translation: CVSSPPNTGQGSPTF. The rearrangement joins TRBV18 to TRBJ1-2; TRBD1 matches 9 bases. The CDR3 totals 15 residues. The germline V gene encodes CDR1 KGHSH and CDR2 LQKENI.

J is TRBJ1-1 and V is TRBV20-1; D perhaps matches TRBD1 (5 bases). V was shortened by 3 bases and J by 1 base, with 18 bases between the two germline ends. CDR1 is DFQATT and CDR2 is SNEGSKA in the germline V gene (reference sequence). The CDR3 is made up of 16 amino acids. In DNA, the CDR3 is TGCAGTGCTAGGGGGCAGGGTGGCCCCTCGAACACTGAAGCTTTCTTT. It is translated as CSARGQGGPSNTEAFF.

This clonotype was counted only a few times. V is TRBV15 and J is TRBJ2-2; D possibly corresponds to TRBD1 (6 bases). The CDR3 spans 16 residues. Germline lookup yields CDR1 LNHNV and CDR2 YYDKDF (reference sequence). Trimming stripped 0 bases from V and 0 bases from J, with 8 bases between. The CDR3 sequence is CATSRERDTNTGELFF. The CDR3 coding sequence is TGTGCCACCAGCAGAGAAAGGGACACGAACACCGGGGAGCTGTTTTTT.

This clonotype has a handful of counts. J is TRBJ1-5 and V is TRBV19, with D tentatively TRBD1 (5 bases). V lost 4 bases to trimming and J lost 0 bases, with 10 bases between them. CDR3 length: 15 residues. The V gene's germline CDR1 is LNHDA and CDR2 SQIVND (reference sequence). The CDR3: CASSTGRDSNQPQHF. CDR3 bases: TGTGCCAGTAGTACAGGGAGAGATAGCAATCAGCCCCAGCATTTT.

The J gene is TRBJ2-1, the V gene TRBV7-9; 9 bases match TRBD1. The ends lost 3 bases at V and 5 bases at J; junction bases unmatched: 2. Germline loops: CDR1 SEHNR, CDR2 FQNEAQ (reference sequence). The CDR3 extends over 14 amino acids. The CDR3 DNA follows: TGTGCCAGCAGCTTCGGGGACAGGGACAATGAGCAGTTCTTC. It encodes CASSFGDRDNEQFF.

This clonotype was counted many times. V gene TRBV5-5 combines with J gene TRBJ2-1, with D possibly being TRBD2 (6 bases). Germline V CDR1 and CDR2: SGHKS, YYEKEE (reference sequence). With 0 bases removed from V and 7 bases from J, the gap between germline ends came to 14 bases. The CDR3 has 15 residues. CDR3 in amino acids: CASSLVVGSRNEQFF. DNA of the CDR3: TGTGCCAGCAGCTTGGTAGTCGGGAGTAGAAATGAGCAGTTCTTC.

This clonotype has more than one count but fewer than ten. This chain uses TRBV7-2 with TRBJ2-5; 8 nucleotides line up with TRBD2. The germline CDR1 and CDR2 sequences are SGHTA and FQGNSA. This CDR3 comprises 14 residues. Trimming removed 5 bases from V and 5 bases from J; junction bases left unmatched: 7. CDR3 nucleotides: TGTGCCAGCAGCCGGAGCGGGAGTTATGAGACCCAGTACTTC. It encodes CASSRSGSYETQYF.

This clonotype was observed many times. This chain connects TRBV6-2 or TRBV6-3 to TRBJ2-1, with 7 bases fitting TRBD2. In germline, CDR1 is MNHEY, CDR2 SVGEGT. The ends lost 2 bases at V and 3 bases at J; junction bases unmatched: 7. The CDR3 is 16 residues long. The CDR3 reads CASSYGGRIFYNEQFF. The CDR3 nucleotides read TGTGCCAGCAGTTACGGCGGGAGAATATTCTACAATGAGCAGTTCTTC.

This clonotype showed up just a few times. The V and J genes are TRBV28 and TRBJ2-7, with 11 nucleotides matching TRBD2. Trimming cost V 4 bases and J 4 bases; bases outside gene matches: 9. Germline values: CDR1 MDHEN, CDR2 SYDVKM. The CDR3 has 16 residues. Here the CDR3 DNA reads TGTGCCAGCAGTTCCGCTAGCGGGAGGATAAAGTACGAGCAGTACGTC. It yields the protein CASSSASGRIKYEQYV.

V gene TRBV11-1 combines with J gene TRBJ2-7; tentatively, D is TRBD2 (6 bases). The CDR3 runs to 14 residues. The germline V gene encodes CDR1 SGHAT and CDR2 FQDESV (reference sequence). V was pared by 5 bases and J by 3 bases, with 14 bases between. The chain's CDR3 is CASSRDFKGYEQYF. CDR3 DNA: TGTGCCAGCAGCCGGGACTTCAAAGGCTACGAGCAGTACTTC.

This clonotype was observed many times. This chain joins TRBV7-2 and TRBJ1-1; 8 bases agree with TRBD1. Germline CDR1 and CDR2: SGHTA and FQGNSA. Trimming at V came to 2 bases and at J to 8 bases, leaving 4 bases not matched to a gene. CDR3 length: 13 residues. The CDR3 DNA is TGTGCCAGCAGCTTACTACAGGGGGGAGAAGCTTTCTTT. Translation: CASSLLQGGEAFF.

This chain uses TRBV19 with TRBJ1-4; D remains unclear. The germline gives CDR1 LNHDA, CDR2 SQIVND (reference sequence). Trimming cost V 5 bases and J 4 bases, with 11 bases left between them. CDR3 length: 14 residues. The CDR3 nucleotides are TGTGCCAGTAGTTCGGCAGACTATAATGAAAAACTGTTTTTT. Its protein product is CASSSADYNEKLFF.

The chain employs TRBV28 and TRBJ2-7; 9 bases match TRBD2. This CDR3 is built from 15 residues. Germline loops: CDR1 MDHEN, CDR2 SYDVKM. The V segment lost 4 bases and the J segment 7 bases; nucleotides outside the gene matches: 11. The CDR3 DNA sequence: TGTGCCAGCAGTTCCCCCGTAGCGGGAGAGTGGGAGCAGTACTTC. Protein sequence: CASSSPVAGEWEQYF.

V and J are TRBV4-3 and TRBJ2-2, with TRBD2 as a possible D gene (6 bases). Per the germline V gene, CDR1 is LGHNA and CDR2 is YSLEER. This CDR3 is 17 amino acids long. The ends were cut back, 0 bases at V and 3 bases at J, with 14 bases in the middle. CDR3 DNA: TGCGCCAGCAGCCAAGATCTGCGGGGCCCAGACACCGGGGAGCTGTTTTTT. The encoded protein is CASSQDLRGPDTGELFF.

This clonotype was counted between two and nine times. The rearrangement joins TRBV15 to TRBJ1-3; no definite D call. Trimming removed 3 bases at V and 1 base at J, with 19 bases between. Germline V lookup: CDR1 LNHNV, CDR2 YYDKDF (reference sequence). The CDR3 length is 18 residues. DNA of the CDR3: TGTGCCACCAGCAGTGATCAAAGGGTCGGAGGATCTGGAAACACCATATATTTT. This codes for CATSSDQRVGGSGNTIYF.